Shown below are 26 T cell receptor beta chains from a single sample sequenced in a study of CD8+ T cells in alopecia areata. Extracted RNA was reverse transcribed, and the resulting cDNA served as sequencing template. Generated by immunoSEQ multiplex PCR, the TCRdb table keeps only in-frame clones and is missing some. Among 110,000 or so clones listed, roughly 69% were seen once. Material for sequencing was CD4+ T cells sorted from blood. The receptors come from a human donor in good health.

V usage is TRBV29-1 and J usage is TRBJ2-2; D uncertain. This CDR3 contains 14 residues. The germline V gene encodes CDR1 SQVTM and CDR2 ANQGSEA. V was clipped by 6 bases and J by 2 bases, with 13 bases between them. The CDR3 bases are TGCAGCGTGGCCCATACCTTTAACACCGGGGAGCTGTTTTTT. Its translation: CSVAHTFNTGELFF.

The V gene is TRBV30, the J gene TRBJ1-1; D is possibly TRBD1 (5 bases). This CDR3 region has 13 residues. Germline CDR1 is GTSNPN and CDR2 is SVGIG (reference sequence). V was shortened by 6 bases and J by 4 bases, with 15 bases between the two germline ends. CDR3 nucleotides: TGTGCCTGCCCGGGACTCAGAGCCACTGAAGCTTTCTTT. It specifies CACPGLRATEAFF.

The chain links TRBV4-2 to TRBJ2-2; D remains ambiguous. This CDR3 has 13 amino acids. Germline V gene data show CDR1 as LGHNA and CDR2 as YNFKEQ. The ends were cut back, 4 bases at V and 5 bases at J, with 8 bases in the middle. The CDR3 DNA reads TGTGCCAGCAGCCCCCAACTAACCGGGGAGCTGTTTTTT. Translation gives CASSPQLTGELFF.

The rearrangement joins TRBV30 to TRBJ2-5; 8 bases match TRBD2. The ends lost 7 bases at V and 5 bases at J; junction bases unmatched: 9. The CDR3 has 13 amino acids. Germline lookup yields CDR1 GTSNPN and CDR2 SVGIG (reference sequence). The chain's CDR3 is CAYTGGLLETQYF. CDR3 nucleotides: TGTGCCTACACGGGGGGGTTGCTGGAGACCCAGTACTTC. The whole variable domain, remainder taken from reference TRBV30 and TRBJ2-5, is SQTIHQWPATLVQPVGSPLSLECTVEGTSNPNLYWYRQAAGRGLQLLFYSVGIGQISSEVPQNLSASRPQDRQFILSSKKLLLSDSGFYLCAYTGGLLETQYFGPGTRLLVL.

This clone was counted once. This rearrangement joins TRBV7-2 to TRBJ1-2; D remains unclear. Trimming stripped 5 bases from V and 2 bases from J, with 12 bases between. The CDR3 loop spans 14 amino acids. In germline, CDR1 is SGHTA, CDR2 FQGNSA. In DNA form, the CDR3 reads TGTGCCAGCAGCCCCCGCGCTGGGAACTATGGCTACACCTTC. This codes for CASSPRAGNYGYTF. Full variable domain (rest looked up from reference TRBV7-2 and TRBJ1-2): GAGVSQSPSNKVTEKGKDVELRCDPISGHTALYWYRQSLGQGLEFLIYFQGNSAPDKSGLPSDRFSAERTGGSVSTLTIQRTQQEDSAVYLCASSPRAGNYGYTFGSGTRLTVV.

This clone was observed a single time. V usage is TRBV5-1 and J usage is TRBJ2-3; D gene uncertain. CDR1 SGHRS and CDR2 YFSETQ come from the germline V gene. Deletions cut 1 base from V and 2 bases from J, with 8 bases between. The CDR3 runs to 14 residues. CDR3 sequence reads: CASSLITSTDTQYF. In DNA form, the CDR3 reads TGCGCCAGCAGCTTGATTACGTCCACAGATACGCAGTATTTT.

This clone was observed once. The chain has TRBV5-4 and TRBJ2-4, with 7 positions matching TRBD2. The CDR3 has 14 residues. With V trimmed by 4 bases and J by 6 bases, 7 bases remained unmatched. From germline, CDR1 is SGHNT and CDR2 YYREEE (reference sequence). CDR3 in DNA: TGTGCCAGCAGCCCCACAGGCGGGGGAAACATTCAGTACTTC. This encodes CASSPTGGGNIQYF.

The genes are TRBV7-9 and TRBJ1-2; perhaps TRBD1 as D (6 bases). Trimming took off 6 bases at V and 4 bases at J, with 18 bases between the two ends. Germline-derived CDR1 and CDR2 are SEHNR and FQNEAQ (reference sequence). The CDR3 runs 15 residues. CDR3 sequence (DNA): TGTGCCAGCAGGAAAGGGAGGCAGGGGCCCTATGGCTACACCTTC. It encodes CASRKGRQGPYGYTF.

Notes on this clone: Distinct nucleotide sequences in the sample also encode this CDR3. V usage is TRBV30 and J usage is TRBJ1-1; perhaps TRBD1 as D (5 bases). Germline V lookup: CDR1 GTSNPN, CDR2 SVGIG (reference sequence). CDR3 length: 12 amino acids. Deletions cut 2 bases from V and 3 bases from J, with 7 bases between. Here the CDR3 reads CAWSWGDTEAFF. In nucleotides, the CDR3 is TGTGCCTGGAGTTGGGGCGACACTGAAGCTTTCTTT.

This rearrangement joins TRBV4-1 to TRBJ2-1, with 7 positions matching TRBD1. The germline V gene has CDR1 MGHRA and CDR2 YSYEKL. This CDR3 spans 15 amino acids. Losses at the gene ends were 0 bases for V and 5 bases for J; bases not matched to a gene: 4. CDR3 sequence: CASSQDGQANNEQFF. The CDR3, as DNA: TGCGCCAGCAGCCAAGACGGACAGGCCAACAATGAGCAGTTCTTC.

Many counts were recorded for this clone. V usage is TRBV2 and J usage is TRBJ1-1, with D possibly TRBD1 on 5 matching bases. Germline CDR1 SNHLY, CDR2 FYNNEI. The V end lost 2 bases, the J end lost 0 bases, and 13 bases lay between the germline ends. The CDR3 has 16 amino acids. In DNA form, the CDR3 reads TGTGCCAGCAGTGAACTGGGGGGAGGGATGAACACTGAAGCTTTCTTT. Translating gives CASSELGGGMNTEAFF. Drawing the rest from reference TRBV2 and TRBJ1-1, the complete variable domain is EPEVTQTPSHQVTQMGQEVILRCVPISNHLYFYWYRQILGQKVEFLVSFYNNEISEKSEIFDDQFSVERPDGSNFTLKIRSTKLEDSAMYFCASSELGGGMNTEAFFGQGTRLTVV.

The chain recombines TRBV14 with TRBJ2-7, with 8 bases fitting TRBD2. Germline values: CDR1 SGHDN, CDR2 FVKESK. The CDR3 sequence is 11 residues long. V gave up 4 bases and J gave up 9 bases; unmatched junction bases: 2. CDR3 sequence: CASSLTSVQYF. CDR3 DNA sequence: TGTGCCAGCAGCCTGACTAGCGTGCAGTACTTC.

The chain recombines TRBV4-1 with TRBJ1-4; tentatively, D is TRBD1 (5 bases). Germline V lookup: CDR1 MGHRA, CDR2 YSYEKL. Trimming took 5 bases from V and 3 from J, leaving 16 bases between them. CDR3 length: 16 residues. In DNA, the CDR3 is TGCGCCAGCAGCGAAAATTTCAGGGCTGCTAATGAAAAACTGTTTTTT. It translates to CASSENFRAANEKLFF.

This chain connects TRBV6-5 to TRBJ2-5; no reliable D call. From germline, CDR1 is MNHEY and CDR2 SVGAGI. The CDR3 has 12 amino acids. The V end was cut by 4 bases, the J end by 2 bases, with 5 bases between. Written as DNA, the CDR3 is TGTGCCAGCAGTTCCCTACAAGAGACCCAGTACTTC. Translation: CASSSLQETQYF.

V usage is TRBV4-1 and J usage is TRBJ1-2; D may be TRBD1 (5 bases). Germline CDR1 and CDR2: MGHRA and YSYEKL. With 0 bases removed from V and 4 bases from J, the gap between germline ends came to 12 bases. The CDR3 runs 15 residues. The CDR3 reads CASSQEIGTLYGYTF. The CDR3 DNA is TGCGCCAGCAGCCAAGAGATCGGGACCCTCTATGGCTACACCTTC.

The chain couples TRBV30 to TRBJ1-5, with D possibly TRBD1 on 5 matching bases. The CDR3 is 13 amino acids. Trimming took 3 bases from V and 5 from J, leaving 11 bases between them. The germline CDR1 and CDR2 sequences are GTSNPN and SVGIG (reference sequence). The CDR3, as DNA: TGTGCCTGGAGCCAAATGGGGGATCAGCCCCAGCATTTT. Its translation is CAWSQMGDQPQHF. Supplemented by reference TRBV30 and TRBJ1-5, the full variable domain reads SQTIHQWPATLVQPVGSPLSLECTVEGTSNPNLYWYRQAAGRGLQLLFYSVGIGQISSEVPQNLSASRPQDRQFILSSKKLLLSDSGFYLCAWSQMGDQPQHFGDGTRLSIL.

This clone was recorded a few times. The chain is built from TRBV30 and TRBJ1-6; 12 nucleotides align to TRBD1. This CDR3 has 18 amino acids. From germline, CDR1 is GTSNPN and CDR2 SVGIG (reference sequence). V lost 4 bases to trimming and J lost 9 bases; unmatched junction nucleotides: 16. The CDR3 region is CAWNNRDRGQAIGSPLHF. Here the CDR3 DNA reads TGTGCCTGGAATAACCGGGACAGGGGGCAGGCAATTGGTTCACCCCTCCACTTT.

The chain employs TRBV29-1 and TRBJ2-5; tentatively, D is TRBD2 (5 bases). There are 12 residues in the CDR3. Germline assignment: CDR1 SQVTM and CDR2 ANQGSEA. V dropped 8 bases and J dropped 5 bases, with 15 bases sitting between them. CDR3 DNA: TGCAGCTCCGCCGGGGTGGGGGAGACCCAGTACTTC. This codes for CSSAGVGETQYF.

In its sample, this clone was seen a few times. The chain is built from TRBV5-1 and TRBJ2-3; 7 bases map to TRBD1. Germline lookup yields CDR1 SGHRS and CDR2 YFSETQ. The CDR3 contains 14 residues. Unmatched junction bases numbered 7, after V lost 5 bases and J lost 4 bases. The CDR3 sequence: CASRPGTEADTQYF. Written as DNA, the CDR3 is TGCGCCAGCAGACCCGGGACAGAGGCAGATACGCAGTATTTT.

The rearrangement joins TRBV30 to TRBJ2-2; D gene uncertain. With 0 bases removed from V and 1 base from J, the gap between germline ends came to 3 bases. The CDR3 length is 13 residues. Germline V gene sequence: CDR1 GTSNPN, CDR2 SVGIG (reference sequence). The CDR3 loop is CAWSVMNTGELFF. DNA of the CDR3: TGTGCCTGGAGTGTGATGAACACCGGGGAGCTGTTTTTT. The variable domain in full, completed from reference TRBV30 and TRBJ2-2, reads SQTIHQWPATLVQPVGSPLSLECTVEGTSNPNLYWYRQAAGRGLQLLFYSVGIGQISSEVPQNLSASRPQDRQFILSSKKLLLSDSGFYLCAWSVMNTGELFFGEGSRLTVL.

The rearrangement links TRBV13 to TRBJ1-6; D is undetermined. This CDR3 has 13 residues. Trimming removed 1 base at V and 9 bases at J, with 7 bases between. Germline values: CDR1 PRHDT, CDR2 FYEKMQ (reference sequence). The CDR3 spells CASSLDGPSPLHF. The CDR3 DNA reads as TGTGCCAGCAGCTTAGACGGCCCTTCACCCCTCCACTTT. The full variable domain, completed using reference TRBV13 and TRBJ1-6, is AAGVIQSPRHLIKEKRETATLKCYPIPRHDTVYWYQQGPGQDPQFLISFYEKMQSDKGSIPDRFSAQQFSDYHSELNMSSLELGDSALYFCASSLDGPSPLHFGNGTRLTVT.

This clone came up a few times. This chain joins TRBV29-1 and TRBJ2-7; D perhaps matches TRBD2 (5 bases). Germline loops: CDR1 SQVTM, CDR2 ANQGSEA. The length of the CDR3 is 13 residues. The V gene lost 6 bases and the J gene lost 0 bases, with 12 bases spanning the gap. The CDR3 reads CSVTGLDSYEQYF. In nucleotides, the CDR3 is TGCAGCGTGACGGGGTTGGACTCCTACGAGCAGTACTTC.

This chain joins TRBV6-5 and TRBJ2-5, with D unresolved. The V end was cut by 5 bases, the J end by 3 bases, with 10 bases between. Germline V lookup: CDR1 MNHEY, CDR2 SVGAGI. The CDR3 contains 13 residues. CDR3 loop: CASSRHFEETQYF. The CDR3 DNA is TGTGCCAGCAGTCGACATTTCGAAGAGACCCAGTACTTC.

The CDR3 is CASSLGVEVRETQYF. CDR3 sequence (DNA): TGCGCCAGCAGCTTGGGGGTAGAGGTTCGGGAGACCCAGTACTTC. The chain recombines TRBV5-1 with TRBJ2-5; no clear D gene. Trimming left V 0 bases short and J 5 bases short, with 14 bases between. The CDR3 contains 15 residues. From germline, CDR1 is SGHRS and CDR2 YFSETQ.

This clone was found a few times. The same CDR3 is also encoded by other DNA sequences in this sample. The chain has TRBV7-9 and TRBJ1-6; TRBD1 might be the D (6 bases). The CDR3 covers 15 residues. The V gene lost 1 base and the J gene lost 5 bases, with 9 bases spanning the gap. Germline lookup yields CDR1 SEHNR and CDR2 FQNEAQ (reference sequence). Here the CDR3 DNA reads TGTGCCAGCAGCTTAGGCCAGGGGAATAATTCACCCCTCCACTTT. It translates to CASSLGQGNNSPLHF. Full variable domain (remainder filled in from reference TRBV7-9 and TRBJ1-6): DTGVSQNPRHKITKRGQNVTFRCDPISEHNRLYWYRQTLGQGPEFLTYFQNEAQLEKSRLLSDRFSAERPKGSFSTLEIQRTEQGDSAMYLCASSLGQGNNSPLHFGNGTRLTVT.

The chain combines TRBV5-6 with TRBJ1-5; weak D call: TRBD1 (5 bases). The CDR3 sequence is 15 residues long. From germline, CDR1 is SGHDT and CDR2 YYEEEE. V was shortened by 2 bases and J by 2 bases, with 11 bases between the two germline ends. CDR3 sequence reads: CASSLTGVGNQPQHF. CDR3 DNA sequence: TGTGCCAGCAGCTTAACGGGGGTCGGCAATCAGCCCCAGCATTTT.